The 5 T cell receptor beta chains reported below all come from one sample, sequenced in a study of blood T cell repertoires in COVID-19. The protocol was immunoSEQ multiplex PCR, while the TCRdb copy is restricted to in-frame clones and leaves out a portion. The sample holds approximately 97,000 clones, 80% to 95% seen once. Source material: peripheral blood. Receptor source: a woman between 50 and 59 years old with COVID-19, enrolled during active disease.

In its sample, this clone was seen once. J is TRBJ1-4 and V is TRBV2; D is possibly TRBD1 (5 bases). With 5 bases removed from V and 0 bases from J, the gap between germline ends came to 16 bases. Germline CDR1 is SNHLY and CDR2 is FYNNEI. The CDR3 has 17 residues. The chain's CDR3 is CASSRDSPSATNEKLFF. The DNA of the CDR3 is TGTGCCAGCAGTAGAGACAGCCCGAGTGCAACTAATGAAAAACTGTTTTTT.

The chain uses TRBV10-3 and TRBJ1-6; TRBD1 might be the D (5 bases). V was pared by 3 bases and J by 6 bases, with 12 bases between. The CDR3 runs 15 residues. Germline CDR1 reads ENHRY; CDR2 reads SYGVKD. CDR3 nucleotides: TGTGCCATCAGTGATGGAGGGGCCTTTAATTCACCCCTCCACTTT. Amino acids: CAISDGGAFNSPLHF.

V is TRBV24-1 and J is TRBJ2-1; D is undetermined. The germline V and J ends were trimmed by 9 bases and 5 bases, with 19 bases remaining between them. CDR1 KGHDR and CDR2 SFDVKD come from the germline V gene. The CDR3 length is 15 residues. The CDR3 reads CATGRSEDLDNEQFF. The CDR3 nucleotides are TGTGCCACCGGTAGAAGTGAAGACTTGGACAATGAGCAGTTCTTC.

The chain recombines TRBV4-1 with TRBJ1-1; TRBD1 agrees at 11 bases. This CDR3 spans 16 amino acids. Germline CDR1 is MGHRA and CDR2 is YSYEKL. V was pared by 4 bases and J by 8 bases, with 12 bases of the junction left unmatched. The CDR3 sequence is CASSRSSRDRGDEAFF. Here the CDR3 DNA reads TGCGCCAGCAGCCGCTCTTCCCGGGACAGGGGGGACGAAGCTTTCTTT.

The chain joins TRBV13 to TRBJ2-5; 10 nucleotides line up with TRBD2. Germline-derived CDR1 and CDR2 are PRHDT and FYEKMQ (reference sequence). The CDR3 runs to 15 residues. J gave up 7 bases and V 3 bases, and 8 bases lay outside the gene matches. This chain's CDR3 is CASSFRASGGGTQYF. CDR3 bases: TGTGCCAGCAGCTTTCGGGCTAGCGGGGGAGGGACCCAGTACTTC.